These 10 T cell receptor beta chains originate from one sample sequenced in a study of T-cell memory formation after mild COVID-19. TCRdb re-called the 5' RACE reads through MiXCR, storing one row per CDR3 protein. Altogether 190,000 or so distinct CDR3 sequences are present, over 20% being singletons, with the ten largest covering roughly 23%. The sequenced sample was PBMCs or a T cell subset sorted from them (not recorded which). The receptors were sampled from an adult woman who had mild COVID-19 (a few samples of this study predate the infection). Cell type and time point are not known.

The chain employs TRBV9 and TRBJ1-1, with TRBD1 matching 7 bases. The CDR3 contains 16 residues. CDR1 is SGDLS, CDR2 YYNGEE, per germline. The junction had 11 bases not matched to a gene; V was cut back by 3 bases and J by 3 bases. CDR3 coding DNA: TGTGCCAGCAGCGCCCTGGGAGGGGGCGACCACACTGAAGCTTTCTTT. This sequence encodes CASSALGGGDHTEAFF.

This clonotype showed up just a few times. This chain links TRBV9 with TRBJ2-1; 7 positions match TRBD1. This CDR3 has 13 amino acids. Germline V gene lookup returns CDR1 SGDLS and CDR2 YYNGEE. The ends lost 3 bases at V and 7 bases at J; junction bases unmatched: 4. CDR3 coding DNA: TGTGCCAGCAGCGCTAACAGGGGAAATGAGCAGTTCTTC. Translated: CASSANRGNEQFF.

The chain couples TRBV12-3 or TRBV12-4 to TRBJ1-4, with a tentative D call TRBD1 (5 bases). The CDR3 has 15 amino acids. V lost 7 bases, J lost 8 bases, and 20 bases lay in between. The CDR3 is CASTWAGGIREKLFF. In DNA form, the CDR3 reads TGTGCCAGCACCTGGGCCGGGGGGATCAGGGAAAAACTGTTTTTT.

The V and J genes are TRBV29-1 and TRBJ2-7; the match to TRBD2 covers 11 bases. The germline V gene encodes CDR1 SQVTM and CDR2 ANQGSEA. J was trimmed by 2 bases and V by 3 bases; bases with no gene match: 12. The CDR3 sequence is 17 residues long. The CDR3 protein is CSVDGVAGGPNPYEQYF. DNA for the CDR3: TGCAGCGTTGACGGGGTAGCGGGAGGGCCAAACCCCTACGAGCAGTACTTC.

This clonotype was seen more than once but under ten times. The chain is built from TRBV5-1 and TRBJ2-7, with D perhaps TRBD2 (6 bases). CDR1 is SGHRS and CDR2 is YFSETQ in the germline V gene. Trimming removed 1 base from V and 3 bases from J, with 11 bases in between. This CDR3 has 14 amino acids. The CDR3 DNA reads TGCGCCAGCAGCTTGTCACCCGGGAGCTACGAGCAGTACTTC. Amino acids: CASSLSPGSYEQYF.

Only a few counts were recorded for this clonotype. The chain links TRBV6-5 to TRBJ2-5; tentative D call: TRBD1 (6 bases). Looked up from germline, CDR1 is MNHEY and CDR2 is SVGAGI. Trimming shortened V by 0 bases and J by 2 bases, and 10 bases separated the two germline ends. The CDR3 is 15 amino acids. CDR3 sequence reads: CASSYSLGAQETQYF. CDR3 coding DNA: TGTGCCAGCAGTTACTCGTTGGGGGCGCAAGAGACCCAGTACTTC.

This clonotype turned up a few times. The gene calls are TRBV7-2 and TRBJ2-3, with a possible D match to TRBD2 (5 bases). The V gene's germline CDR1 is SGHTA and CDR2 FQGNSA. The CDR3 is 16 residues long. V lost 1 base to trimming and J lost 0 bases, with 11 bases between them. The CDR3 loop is CASSLGIASSTDTQYF. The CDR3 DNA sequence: TGTGCCAGCAGCTTAGGGATAGCGTCTAGCACAGATACGCAGTATTTT.

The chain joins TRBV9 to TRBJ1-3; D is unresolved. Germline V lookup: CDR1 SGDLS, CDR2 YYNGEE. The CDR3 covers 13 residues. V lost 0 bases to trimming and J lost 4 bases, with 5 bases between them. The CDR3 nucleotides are TGTGCCAGCAGCGTAGGACAAGGAAACACCATATATTTT. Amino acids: CASSVGQGNTIYF.

CDR3 sequence: CASSLQAGQETQYF. For the CDR3, the DNA is TGTGCCAGCAGCCTTCAAGCGGGCCAAGAGACCCAGTACTTC. V and J are TRBV4-2 and TRBJ2-5, with D possibly TRBD2 on 6 matching bases. Germline V gives CDR1 LGHNA, CDR2 YNFKEQ. V shed 4 bases and J shed 1 base, with 10 bases lying between them. The CDR3 spans 14 residues.

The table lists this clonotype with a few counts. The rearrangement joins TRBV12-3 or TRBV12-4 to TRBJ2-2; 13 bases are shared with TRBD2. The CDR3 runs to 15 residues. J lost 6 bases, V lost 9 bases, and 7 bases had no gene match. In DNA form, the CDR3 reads TGTGCCAGTGGACTAGCGGGAGCTGGGTCCGGGGAGCTGTTTTTT. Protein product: CASGLAGAGSGELFF.